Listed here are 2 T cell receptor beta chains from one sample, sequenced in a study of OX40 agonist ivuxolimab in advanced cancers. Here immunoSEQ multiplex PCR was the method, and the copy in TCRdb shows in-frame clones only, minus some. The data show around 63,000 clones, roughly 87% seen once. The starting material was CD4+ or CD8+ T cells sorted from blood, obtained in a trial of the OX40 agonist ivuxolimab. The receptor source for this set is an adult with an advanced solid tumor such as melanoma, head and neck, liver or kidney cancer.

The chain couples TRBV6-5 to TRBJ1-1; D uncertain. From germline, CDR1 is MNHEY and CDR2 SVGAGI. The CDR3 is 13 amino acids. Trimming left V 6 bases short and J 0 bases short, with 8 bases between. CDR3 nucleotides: TGTGCCAGCAGACCCCAACTGAACACTGAAGCTTTCTTT. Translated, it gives CASRPQLNTEAFF.

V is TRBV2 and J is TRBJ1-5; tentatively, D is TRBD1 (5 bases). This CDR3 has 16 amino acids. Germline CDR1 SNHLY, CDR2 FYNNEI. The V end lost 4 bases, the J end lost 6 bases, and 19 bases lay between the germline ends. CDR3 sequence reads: CASSVRRGTKAQPQHF. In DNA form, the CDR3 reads TGTGCCAGCAGTGTACGAAGAGGGACGAAGGCTCAGCCCCAGCATTTT.